Below are 9 T cell receptor beta chains sequenced from a single sample in a study of long-term antiretroviral therapy in people with HIV. Investigators performed immunoSEQ version v3.0 at survey level. The repertoire was sequenced with immunoSEQ multiplex PCR; TCRdb's copy has only in-frame clones and lacks some. Of about 21,000 clones in the sample, around 90% were seen once. Sample: unsorted PBMCs, taken 2.3 years after starting antiretroviral therapy. These TCRs come from a man between 60 and 70 years old with HIV.

The CDR3 reads CASSLPGSAGNTIYF. CDR3 sequence (DNA): TGTGCCAGCAGCTTGCCAGGGTCGGCTGGAAACACCATATATTTT. The chain has TRBV5-4 and TRBJ1-3; weak D call: TRBD1 (5 bases). CDR1 and CDR2 (germline): SGHNT, YYREEE (reference sequence). The CDR3 consists of 15 residues. V dropped 1 base and J dropped 2 bases, with 10 bases sitting between them. Together with reference TRBV5-4 and TRBJ1-3, the CDR3 gives the full variable domain: ETGVTQSPTHLIKTRGQQVTLRCSSQSGHNTVSWYQQALGQGPQFIFQYYREEENGRGNFPPRFSGLQFPNYSSELNVNALELDDSALYLCASSLPGSAGNTIYFGEGSWLTVV.

The J gene is TRBJ1-2, the V gene TRBV5-5; the match to TRBD1 covers 9 bases. The CDR3 consists of 15 residues. CDR1 SGHKS and CDR2 YYEKEE come from the germline V gene (reference sequence). The V segment lost 0 bases and the J segment 5 bases; nucleotides outside the gene matches: 5. CDR3 sequence (DNA): TGTGCCAGCAGCTTGGCTACAGGGGGCTCGTATGGCTACACCTTC. Amino acid sequence: CASSLATGGSYGYTF.

A few counts support this clone. This sample includes further DNA sequences coding for the same CDR3. V is TRBV19 and J is TRBJ2-1; no reliable D call. V lost 3 bases and J lost 0, with 9 bases in between. CDR1 and CDR2 (germline): LNHDA, SQIVND (reference sequence). The CDR3 is 15 amino acids. The DNA for the CDR3 is TGTGCCAGTAGTATTGCTGGTAGCTCCTACAATGAGCAGTTCTTC. Translation gives CASSIAGSSYNEQFF.

The chain links TRBV11-3 to TRBJ2-2; 9 positions agree with TRBD1. Germline CDR1 and CDR2: SGHNT and YENEEA. V shed 5 bases, J shed 5 bases, and the junction held 12 bases outside the gene matches. CDR3 length: 17 amino acids. Here the CDR3 DNA reads TGTGCCAGCAGCCCCGGACAGGGGTGGGGTAGTACCGGGGAGCTGTTTTTT. Its protein product is CASSPGQGWGSTGELFF. Drawing the rest from reference TRBV11-3 and TRBJ2-2, the complete variable domain is EAGVVQSPRYKIIEKKQPVAFWCNPISGHNTLYWYLQNLGQGPELLIRYENEEAVDDSQLPKDRFSAERLKGVDSTLKIQPAELGDSAVYLCASSPGQGWGSTGELFFGEGSRLTVL.

The gene calls are TRBV10-3 and TRBJ2-1, with 11 bases fitting TRBD2. The CDR3 runs to 16 residues. The junction had 8 bases not matched to a gene; V was cut back by 0 bases and J by 10 bases. Germline V gene sequence: CDR1 ENHRY, CDR2 SYGVKD. The CDR3 here is CAISESRLAGGREQFF. The CDR3 DNA sequence: TGTGCCATCAGTGAGTCTCGGCTAGCGGGAGGCAGGGAGCAGTTCTTC.

The rearrangement links TRBV18 to TRBJ2-1; tentative D call: TRBD1 (6 bases). The CDR3 is 15 amino acids. The V gene's germline CDR1 is KGHSH and CDR2 LQKENI. Trimming removed 2 bases at V and 5 bases at J, with 13 bases between. The DNA for the CDR3 is TGTGCCAGCTCACCAGTTAGGGGGTCCCACAATGAGCAGTTCTTC. It encodes CASSPVRGSHNEQFF.

This chain uses TRBV2 with TRBJ2-5; TRBD2 might be the D (7 bases). Germline assignment: CDR1 SNHLY and CDR2 FYNNEI. Trimming shortened V by 4 bases and J by 5 bases, and 14 bases separated the two germline ends. The CDR3 contains 14 residues. CDR3 DNA sequence: TGTGCCAGCAGTGCGGGGGGCGGAGGGGAGACCCAGTACTTC. Translated, it gives CASSAGGGGETQYF.

V gene TRBV5-4 combines with J gene TRBJ2-7; 7 bases are a match to TRBD1. Germline-derived CDR1 and CDR2 are SGHNT and YYREEE (reference sequence). The junction had 6 bases not matched to a gene; V was cut back by 4 bases and J by 2 bases. The CDR3 has 14 amino acids. This CDR3 reads CASSNRQGPYEQYF. The CDR3 bases are TGTGCCAGCAGCAATAGACAGGGTCCCTACGAGCAGTACTTC.

The chain employs TRBV7-6 and TRBJ2-3; D might be TRBD2 (6 bases). The CDR3 sequence is 13 residues long. Trimming pared 9 bases from V and 4 bases from J, leaving 14 bases between. Germline V gives CDR1 SGHVS, CDR2 FNYEAQ. The CDR3 DNA sequence: TGTGCCAGTGGGAGCGGGTCTCCAGATACGCAGTATTTT. Protein sequence: CASGSGSPDTQYF.